These 30 T cell receptor beta chains share one sample of origin, sequenced in a study of T cell repertoires in cytomegalovirus infection (dated by TCRdb to about 2019). Instrument on record: Illumina HiSeq 1500. TCRdb cleaned the public reads at Q25 with fastp, built clones with MiXCR and kept in-frame beta chains. Rows are unified per CDR3 protein, each entry keeping the most common DNA and genes. Within this sample are some 200,000 distinct CDR3 sequences, with approximately 19% of them counted one time only. The leading ten clones occupy 2.5% to 3% of the sample. The specimen was PBMCs. These receptors came from a human donor in good health (CMV status not recorded). Some clones in this sample may be carry-over from other donors' samples.

This clonotype has a count of ten or more. CDR3 DNA: TGTGCCAGCAGCTTAGCGGGTCTAGCGGGAGGGAGCACAGATACGCAGTATTTT. This sequence encodes CASSLAGLAGGSTDTQYF. J is TRBJ2-3 and V is TRBV7-2; 12 nucleotides match TRBD2. From germline, CDR1 is SGHTA and CDR2 FQGNSA. The CDR3 sequence is 18 residues long. The trim removed 0 bases at V and 0 bases at J, leaving 4 bases unmatched.

The chain has TRBV19 and TRBJ1-1; D might be TRBD1 (5 bases). This CDR3 spans 15 amino acids. In germline, CDR1 is LNHDA, CDR2 SQIVND (reference sequence). V lost 0 bases and J 0 bases, leaving 8 bases between the germline ends. The CDR3 loop reads CASSIEGRLNTEAFF. CDR3 bases: TGTGCCAGTAGTATAGAGGGACGGCTGAACACTGAAGCTTTCTTT.

This clonotype showed up just a few times. CDR3 protein: CASSLVAGTGDNEQFF. The CDR3, as DNA: TGTGCCAGCAGTCTAGTAGCGGGAACGGGAGACAATGAGCAGTTCTTC. The chain employs TRBV28 and TRBJ2-1, with 8 bases identical to TRBD2. V shed 5 bases and J 5 bases; nucleotides not matched to a gene: 11. Germline V CDR1 and CDR2: MDHEN, SYDVKM. The CDR3 extends over 16 amino acids. Together with reference TRBV28 and TRBJ2-1, the CDR3 gives the full variable domain: DVKVTQSSRYLVKRTGEKVFLECVQDMDHENMFWYRQDPGLGLRLIYFSYDVKMKEKGDIPEGYSVSREKKERFSLILESASTNQTSMYLCASSLVAGTGDNEQFFGPGTRLTVL.

This clonotype was recorded at least ten times. The J gene is TRBJ2-1, the V gene TRBV7-6; 14 bases are a match to TRBD2. Germline assignment: CDR1 SGHVS and CDR2 FNYEAQ. This CDR3 comprises 19 residues. V was pared by 5 bases and J by 6 bases, with 15 bases of the junction left unmatched. CDR3 bases: TGTGCCAGCAGCCCTCGACTAGCGGGGGGGCCATCAATGTCCAATGAGCAGTTCTTC. This codes for CASSPRLAGGPSMSNEQFF.

The table lists this clonotype with many counts. This chain uses TRBV28 with TRBJ2-7, with 8 nucleotides matching TRBD1. Germline V gene lookup returns CDR1 MDHEN and CDR2 SYDVKM. This CDR3 is built from 16 residues. The V and J ends lost 4 bases and 4 bases, in that order; junction bases with no gene match: 12. CDR3 amino acids: CASSSSGQGLSYEQYF. In nucleotides, the CDR3 is TGTGCCAGCAGTTCATCCGGACAGGGATTAAGTTACGAGCAGTACTTC.

This clonotype was detected only once. V gene TRBV2 combines with J gene TRBJ2-1; D may be TRBD1 (5 bases). Trimming stripped 3 bases from V and 2 bases from J, with 8 bases between. The CDR3 totals 14 residues. Germline V gene sequence: CDR1 SNHLY, CDR2 FYNNEI. Here the CDR3 reads CASSEGHPYNEQFF. The CDR3 DNA follows: TGTGCCAGCAGTGAGGGGCACCCCTACAATGAGCAGTTCTTC.

Only a few counts were recorded for this clonotype. This chain uses TRBV18 with TRBJ1-1, with D tentatively TRBD1 (5 bases). There are 15 residues in the CDR3. The V gene lost 2 bases and the J gene lost 0 bases, with 10 bases spanning the gap. Germline V gives CDR1 KGHSH, CDR2 LQKENI. CDR3 amino acids: CASSPWGSLNTEAFF. For the CDR3, the DNA is TGTGCCAGCTCACCATGGGGCAGCTTGAACACTGAAGCTTTCTTT.

This clonotype came up a few times. The rearrangement joins TRBV29-1 to TRBJ1-3; TRBD1 agrees at 7 bases. The CDR3 runs to 15 residues. CDR1 and CDR2 from the germline V gene are SQVTM and ANQGSEA. Trimming at V came to 3 bases and at J to 3 bases, leaving 8 bases not matched to a gene. In DNA form, the CDR3 reads TGCAGCGTTGAGAAAGGGGGCGCATTTGGAAACACCATATATTTT. It is translated as CSVEKGGAFGNTIYF.

This clonotype was found a few times. For the CDR3, the DNA is TGTGCCAGCAGCTTATATGGTTCGGTGAGCCAGCCCCAGCATTTT. Amino acid sequence: CASSLYGSVSQPQHF. The rearrangement uses TRBV7-2 and TRBJ1-5; D is undetermined. From germline, CDR1 is SGHTA and CDR2 FQGNSA. Trimming cost V 2 bases and J 7 bases, with 15 bases left between them. The length of the CDR3 is 15 residues.

In its sample, this clonotype was seen a few times. The V gene is TRBV12-3 or TRBV12-4, the J gene TRBJ1-1; D gene unclear. V lost 2 bases to trimming and J lost 6 bases, with 10 bases between them. The CDR3 runs to 13 residues. CDR3 amino acids: CASSLSDFPEAFF. CDR3 sequence (DNA): TGTGCCAGCAGTTTATCCGATTTCCCTGAAGCTTTCTTT.

In this sample, this clonotype turned up a few times. The chain recombines TRBV29-1 with TRBJ2-5, with 8 bases lining up with TRBD1. Germline CDR1 is SQVTM and CDR2 is ANQGSEA. The CDR3 has 13 amino acids. CDR3 region: CTGGQGAIETQYF. CDR3 DNA sequence: TGCACCGGAGGTCAGGGGGCAATAGAGACCCAGTACTTC.

This clonotype was detected many times. The V gene is TRBV24-1, the J gene TRBJ2-1; 13 bases are a match to TRBD2. This CDR3 has 16 amino acids. Germline lookup yields CDR1 KGHDR and CDR2 SFDVKD. Trimming removed 2 bases from V and 7 bases from J; junction bases left unmatched: 4. The CDR3 protein is CATSDWTSGRENEQFF. Here the CDR3 DNA reads TGTGCCACCAGTGATTGGACTAGCGGGAGAGAGAATGAGCAGTTCTTC.

V is TRBV11-2 and J is TRBJ2-3; D remains ambiguous. CDR3 size: 14 residues. The V and J ends lost 5 bases and 6 bases respectively, with 15 bases between them. Germline values: CDR1 SGHAT, CDR2 FQNNGV. DNA of the CDR3: TGTGCCAGCAGCCACCGCCAGTATGCGGATACGCAGTATTTT. It yields the protein CASSHRQYADTQYF.

The chain carries TRBV4-3 and TRBJ2-1; TRBD2 agrees at 9 bases. CDR3 length: 15 residues. Germline CDR1 LGHNA, CDR2 YSLEER. The J segment lost 5 bases and the V segment lost 4 bases, leaving 6 bases of the junction unmatched. The CDR3 nucleotides read TGCGCCAGCAGCCGAACTAGCGGGCTAAACAATGAGCAGTTCTTC. Translated, it gives CASSRTSGLNNEQFF.

A word on this clonotype: It is unclear where the CDR3 begins or ends on the DNA, so no DNA is shown, and the CDR3 is as TCRdb lists it. J is TRBJ2-7 and V is TRBV2; the table's D gene call, TRBD2, was not cross checked with the DNA. CDR1 and CDR2 from the germline V gene are SNHLY and FYNNEI. The CDR3 totals 15 residues, both ends included. The chain's CDR3 is CASAVGGGSLRMEYF.

This chain links TRBV18 with TRBJ2-3, with 13 bases fitting TRBD2. Germline V gives CDR1 KGHSH, CDR2 LQKENI. The CDR3 has 17 amino acids. J gave up 4 bases and V 1 base, and 5 bases lay outside the gene matches. The CDR3 loop is CASSPLGLAGASDTQYF. The DNA of the CDR3 is TGTGCCAGCTCACCACTAGGACTAGCGGGAGCATCAGATACGCAGTATTTT.

The rearrangement uses TRBV11-3 and TRBJ2-1; perhaps D is TRBD1 or TRBD2 (5 bases each). V was shortened by 5 bases and J by 8 bases, with 19 bases between the two germline ends. This CDR3 spans 15 amino acids. Germline V CDR1 and CDR2: SGHNT, YENEEA. For the CDR3, the DNA is TGTGCCAGCAGCCGCAGGGAGTCCGGACGGTATGAGCAGTTCTTC. This sequence encodes CASSRRESGRYEQFF.

The table lists this clonotype with many counts. The chain carries TRBV7-8 and TRBJ1-4; 7 bases map to TRBD1. V gave up 5 bases and J gave up 8 bases; unmatched junction bases: 11. The CDR3 has 15 residues. CDR1 is SGHVS and CDR2 is FQNEAQ in the germline V gene. The CDR3 region is CASSVDRAIGEKLFF. CDR3 DNA sequence: TGTGCCAGCAGCGTAGACAGGGCGATTGGGGAAAAACTGTTTTTT.

In its sample, this clonotype was seen a few times. The chain recombines TRBV19 with TRBJ2-7; tentative D call: TRBD1 (6 bases). This CDR3 contains 13 residues. CDR1 LNHDA and CDR2 SQIVND come from the germline V gene (reference sequence). The V end lost 4 bases, the J end lost 2 bases, and 9 bases lay between the germline ends. CDR3: CASSKRGTYEQYF. Here the CDR3 DNA reads TGTGCCAGTAGTAAGAGGGGGACCTACGAGCAGTACTTC. The entire variable domain, with the rest obtained from reference TRBV19 and TRBJ2-7, is as follows: DGGITQSPKYLFRKEGQNVTLSCEQNLNHDAMYWYRQDPGQGLRLIYYSQIVNDFQKGDIAEGYSVSREKKESFPLTVTSAQKNPTAFYLCASSKRGTYEQYFGPGTRLTVT.

This clonotype was recorded a few times. The gene calls are TRBV7-9 and TRBJ2-7; D possibly uses TRBD1 or TRBD2 (6 bases each). This CDR3 has 15 residues. Trimming pared 4 bases from V and 2 bases from J, leaving 15 bases between. CDR1 is SEHNR and CDR2 is FQNEAQ in the germline V gene (reference sequence). CDR3 DNA sequence: TGTGCCAGCAGCTCCGAGGGGGACTGGCCCTACGAGCAGTACTTC. Residues: CASSSEGDWPYEQYF.

The V gene is TRBV29-1, the J gene TRBJ2-3, with a tentative D call TRBD1 (6 bases). This CDR3 is 14 amino acids long. Trimming pared 7 bases from V and 0 bases from J, leaving 14 bases between. Per the germline V gene, CDR1 is SQVTM and CDR2 is ANQGSEA. The CDR3 spells CSARVTGSTDTQYF. CDR3 DNA: TGCAGCGCCCGGGTTACAGGGAGCACAGATACGCAGTATTTT.

The chain joins TRBV4-3 to TRBJ2-3, with D tentatively TRBD1 or TRBD2 (6 bases each). Germline CDR1 reads LGHNA; CDR2 reads YSLEER. The CDR3 contains 17 residues. The V gene lost 0 bases and the J gene lost 4 bases, with 17 bases spanning the gap. The CDR3 DNA is TGCGCCAGCAGCCAAGATTTGGCCTCTCGGGGGCCAGATACGCAGTATTTT. It translates to CASSQDLASRGPDTQYF.

This clonotype has only a few counts. V and J are TRBV7-6 and TRBJ2-2, with 9 bases that match TRBD1. CDR3 length: 15 amino acids. The junction had 8 bases not matched to a gene; V was cut back by 3 bases and J by 9 bases. CDR1 and CDR2 (germline): SGHVS, FNYEAQ. Written as DNA, the CDR3 is TGTGCCAGCAGCTTCAGTGGGACAGGGACCTGGGAGCTGTTTTTT. This translates into CASSFSGTGTWELFF.

In regard to this clonotype: Sequence at one end of the junction differs from germline and may be a read error. The chain is built from TRBV6-6 and TRBJ1-1, with D maybe TRBD1 (5 bases). The CDR3 is 13 amino acids. Germline V lookup: CDR1 MNHNY, CDR2 SVGAGI (reference sequence). The CDR3 sequence: CASSFAGNPEAFF. In DNA form, the CDR3 reads TGTGCCAGCAGTTTCGCAGGGAACCCTGAAGCTTTCTTT.

This clonotype has a handful of counts. V usage is TRBV19 and J usage is TRBJ1-1, with 8 nucleotides matching TRBD1. Trimming removed 7 bases from V and 6 bases from J; junction bases left unmatched: 10. The CDR3 is 14 amino acids. Germline CDR1 and CDR2: LNHDA and SQIVND (reference sequence). For the CDR3, the DNA is TGTGCCAGTACCGAATACCGGGACAGGCCTGAAGCTTTCTTT. It encodes CASTEYRDRPEAFF.

J is TRBJ1-2 and V is TRBV6-5; the D is unclear. V lost 2 bases and J lost 5, with 12 bases in between. The germline V gene has CDR1 MNHEY and CDR2 SVGAGI. This CDR3 is built from 14 residues. CDR3 DNA: TGTGCCAGCAGTTACCCTACAGCCCCTTATGGCTACACCTTC. Amino acids: CASSYPTAPYGYTF.

This clonotype has at least ten counts. This rearrangement joins TRBV7-2 to TRBJ2-6; D possibly matches TRBD1 or TRBD2 (5 bases each). CDR3 length equals 17 residues. Trimming pared 3 bases from V and 0 bases from J, leaving 12 bases between. Germline CDR1 and CDR2: SGHTA and FQGNSA. CDR3 residues: CASSFTGRRSGANVLTF. CDR3 coding DNA: TGTGCCAGCAGCTTTACGGGACGCCGCTCTGGGGCCAACGTCCTGACTTTC.

Turning to this clonotype: A junction end diverges from the germline sequence, so it may reflect a read error. The chain uses TRBV19 and TRBJ1-2, with D perhaps TRBD1 (6 bases). The CDR3 totals 15 residues. Looked up from germline, CDR1 is LNHDA and CDR2 is SQIVND (reference sequence). The chain's CDR3 is CVSLPRDTSGYGYTF. For the CDR3, the DNA is TGTGTCAGTTTACCCCGGGACACCTCTGGCTATGGCTACACCTTC.

This clonotype is medium-sized in the sample. This chain links TRBV7-8 with TRBJ1-2; weak D call: TRBD1 (5 bases). This CDR3 region has 14 residues. V lost 4 bases to trimming and J lost 4 bases, with 13 bases between them. Germline CDR1 is SGHVS and CDR2 is FQNEAQ. The CDR3 loop is CASSSLDSTYGYTF. The CDR3 coding sequence is TGTGCCAGCAGCTCGCTAGACAGTACCTATGGCTACACCTTC.

V gene TRBV19 combines with J gene TRBJ2-1; 9 bases are a match to TRBD2. Germline V gene lookup returns CDR1 LNHDA and CDR2 SQIVND (reference sequence). The CDR3 is made up of 15 amino acids. Trimming took 5 bases from V and 2 from J; bases not matched to a gene: 4. The CDR3 DNA reads as TGTGCCAGTAGTGGCGGGACTAGCCCCTACAATGAGCAGTTCTTC. This codes for CASSGGTSPYNEQFF.